Following are 13 T cell receptor beta chains from one sample sequenced in a study of CXCR3-negative and CXCR3-positive naive CD8 T cells. The authors prepared UMI-labeled TRB cDNA libraries by 5' RACE. TCRdb re-called the 5' RACE reads and shows each CDR3 protein once, DNA omitted. The sample data list 100,000 to 150,000 distinct CDR3 sequences. Specimen: naive CXCR3- CD8+ T cells from blood. The sample's subset: CD45RO-CCR7+CD27+CD95- naive CD8+ T cells lacking CXCR3 (TNR3-). These receptors came from a human donor in good health. Some clones in this sample may be carry-over from other donors' samples.

This rearrangement joins TRBV15 to TRBJ2-1; TCRdb returns TRBD1, unconfirmable since there is no DNA. The CDR3 has 15 amino acids. Germline CDR1 and CDR2: LNHNV and YYDKDF (reference sequence). CDR3: CATSGTGTGYNEQFF.

The J gene is TRBJ2-2, the V gene TRBV7-8. The CDR3 is 15 amino acids. Germline loops: CDR1 SGHVS, CDR2 FQNEAQ. Here the CDR3 reads CASSLRLANTGELFF.

The rearrangement links TRBV5-6 to TRBJ2-1; TCRdb calls TRBD1, which cannot be checked without DNA. CDR3 size: 15 residues. In germline, CDR1 is SGHDT, CDR2 YYEEEE. The CDR3 loop is CASSLGTGLYNEQFF.

The chain carries TRBV27 and TRBJ2-1; TCRdb names TRBD1, which stays unverified in the absence of DNA. The germline gives CDR1 MNHEY, CDR2 SMNVEV (reference sequence). CDR3 length: 16 residues. The chain's CDR3 is CASSTGNQASYNEQFF.

CDR3 sequence: CASSQERVNEQFF. The chain combines TRBV14 with TRBJ2-1. CDR3 length: 13 amino acids. The germline gives CDR1 SGHDN, CDR2 FVKESK.

V gene TRBV27 combines with J gene TRBJ2-7; there is no DNA to check the TCRdb D call of TRBD1. Germline V gives CDR1 MNHEY, CDR2 SMNVEV (reference sequence). The CDR3 extends over 14 amino acids. The CDR3 region is CASSFGQGVYEQYF.

This sequence joins TRBV10-3 and TRBJ2-5; TCRdb selects TRBD2, and the lack of DNA leaves this call unchecked. CDR3 length: 16 amino acids. From germline, CDR1 is ENHRY and CDR2 SYGVKD. CDR3: CAISHLGLAGGETQYF.

The V and J genes are TRBV19 and TRBJ1-2; TCRdb's assignment of TRBD1 cannot be checked, as there is no DNA. The CDR3 covers 15 residues. Germline V gene data show CDR1 as LNHDA and CDR2 as SQIVND (reference sequence). The CDR3 sequence is CASSLGPGSNYGYTF.

The CDR3 spells CASSPGQQSYEQYF. This sequence joins TRBV7-6 and TRBJ2-7; as DNA is missing, the TRBD1 call by TCRdb cannot be tested. CDR1 and CDR2 (germline): SGHVS, FNYEAQ. CDR3 length equals 14 residues.

This sequence joins TRBV9 and TRBJ2-7; the TCRdb call, TRBD1, lacks DNA for checking. Germline lookup yields CDR1 SGDLS and CDR2 YYNGEE. CDR3 length equals 16 residues. The chain's CDR3 is CASSESATVNSYEQYF. The complete variable domain, with remaining parts taken from reference TRBV9 and TRBJ2-7, reads DSGVTQTPKHLITATGQRVTLRCSPRSGDLSVYWYQQSLDQGLQFLIQYYNGEERAKGNILERFSAQQFPDLHSELNLSSLELGDSALYFCASSESATVNSYEQYFGPGTRLTVT.

The rearrangement uses TRBV7-6 and TRBJ1-1. The CDR3 length is 17 residues. In germline, CDR1 is SGHVS, CDR2 FNYEAQ. The CDR3 reads CASSSFRGASRNTEAFF.

The chain recombines TRBV29-1 with TRBJ2-7; TCRdb's assignment of TRBD1 cannot be checked, as there is no DNA. This CDR3 region has 13 residues. CDR1 SQVTM and CDR2 ANQGSEA come from the germline V gene. CDR3 sequence: CSARQGFNYEQYF.

V gene TRBV29-1 combines with J gene TRBJ2-7. The length of the CDR3 is 11 residues. The germline V gene has CDR1 SQVTM and CDR2 ANQGSEA. The CDR3 protein is CSVVDSYEQYF.